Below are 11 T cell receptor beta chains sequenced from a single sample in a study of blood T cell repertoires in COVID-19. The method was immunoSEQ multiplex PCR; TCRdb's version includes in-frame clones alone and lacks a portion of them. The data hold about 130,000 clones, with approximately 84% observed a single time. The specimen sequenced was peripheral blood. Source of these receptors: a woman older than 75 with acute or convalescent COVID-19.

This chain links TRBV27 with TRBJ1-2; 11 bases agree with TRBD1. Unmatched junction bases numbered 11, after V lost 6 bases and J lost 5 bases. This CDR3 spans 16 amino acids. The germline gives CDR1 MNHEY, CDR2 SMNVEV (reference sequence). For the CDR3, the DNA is TGTGCCAGCAGGGGAAAGCCGGGACAGGGGGAGTATGGCTACACCTTC. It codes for CASRGKPGQGEYGYTF.

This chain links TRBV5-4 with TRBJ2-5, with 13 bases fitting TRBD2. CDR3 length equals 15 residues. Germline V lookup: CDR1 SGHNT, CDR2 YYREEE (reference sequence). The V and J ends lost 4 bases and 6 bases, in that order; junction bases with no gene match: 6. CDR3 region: CASSQLAGGPKTQYF. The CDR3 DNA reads TGTGCCAGCAGCCAACTAGCGGGGGGGCCTAAGACCCAGTACTTC.

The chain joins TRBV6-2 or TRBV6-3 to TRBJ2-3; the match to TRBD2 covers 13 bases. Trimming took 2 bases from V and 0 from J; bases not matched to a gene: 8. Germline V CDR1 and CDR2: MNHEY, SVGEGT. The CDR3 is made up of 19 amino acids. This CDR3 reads CASSYPFGLAGASTDTQYF. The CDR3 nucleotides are TGTGCCAGCAGTTACCCCTTCGGACTAGCGGGGGCCAGCACAGATACGCAGTATTTT.

CDR3 sequence: CASSSTFKGRGNTEAFF. The CDR3 DNA is TGTGCCAGCAGTTCAACATTCAAAGGGCGGGGGAACACTGAAGCTTTCTTT. V is TRBV6-2 or TRBV6-3 and J is TRBJ1-1, with no clear D. V lost 4 bases to trimming and J lost 1 base, with 19 bases between them. CDR1 is MNHEY, CDR2 SVGEGT, per germline. This CDR3 comprises 17 residues.

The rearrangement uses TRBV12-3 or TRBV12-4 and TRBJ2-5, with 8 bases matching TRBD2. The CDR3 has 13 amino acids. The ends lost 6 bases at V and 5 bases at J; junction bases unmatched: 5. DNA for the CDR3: TGTGCCAGCAGGCCTAGCGGGCCCGAGACCCAGTACTTC. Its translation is CASRPSGPETQYF.

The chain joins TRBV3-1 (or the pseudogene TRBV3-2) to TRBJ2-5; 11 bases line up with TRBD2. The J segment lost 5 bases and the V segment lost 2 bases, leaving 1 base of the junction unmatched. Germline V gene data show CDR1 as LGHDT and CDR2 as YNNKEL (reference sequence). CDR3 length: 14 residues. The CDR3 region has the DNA TGTGCCAGCAGCCAAAGGACTAGCGGGGAGACCCAGTACTTC. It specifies CASSQRTSGETQYF.

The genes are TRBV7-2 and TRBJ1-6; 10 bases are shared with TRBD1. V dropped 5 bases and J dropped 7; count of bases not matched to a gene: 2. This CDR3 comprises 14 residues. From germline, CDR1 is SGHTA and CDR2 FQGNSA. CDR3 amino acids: CASSMDRGNSPLHF. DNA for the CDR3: TGTGCCAGCAGCATGGACAGGGGGAATTCACCCCTCCACTTT.

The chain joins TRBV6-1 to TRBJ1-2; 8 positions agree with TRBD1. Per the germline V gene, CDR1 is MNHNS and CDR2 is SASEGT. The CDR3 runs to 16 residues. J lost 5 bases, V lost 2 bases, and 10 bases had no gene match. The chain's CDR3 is CASSENWAGGLYGYTF. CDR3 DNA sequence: TGTGCCAGCAGTGAAAACTGGGCAGGGGGCTTGTATGGCTACACCTTC.

CDR3 bases: TGTGCCAGCTCACTCCGTGACAGGGGACCCAACACCGGGGAGCTGTTTTTT. It codes for CASSLRDRGPNTGELFF. The chain combines TRBV18 with TRBJ2-2; 8 bases line up with TRBD1. Germline V gene sequence: CDR1 KGHSH, CDR2 LQKENI. After removal of 4 bases from V and 2 bases from J, the junction contained 9 bases not matched to a gene. The CDR3 loop spans 17 amino acids.

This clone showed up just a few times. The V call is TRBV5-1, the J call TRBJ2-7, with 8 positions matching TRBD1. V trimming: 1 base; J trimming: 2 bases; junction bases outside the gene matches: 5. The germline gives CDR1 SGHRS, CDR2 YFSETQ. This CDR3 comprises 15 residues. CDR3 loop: CASSLFSGQAYEQYF. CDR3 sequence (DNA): TGCGCCAGCAGCTTGTTTTCGGGACAGGCCTACGAGCAGTACTTC.

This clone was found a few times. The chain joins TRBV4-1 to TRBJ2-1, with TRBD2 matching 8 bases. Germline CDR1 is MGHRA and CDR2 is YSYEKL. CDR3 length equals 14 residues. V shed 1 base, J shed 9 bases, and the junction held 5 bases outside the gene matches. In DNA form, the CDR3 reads TGCGCCAGCAGCCAAGGGAACCTAGCGGGTGAGCAGTTCTTC. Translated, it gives CASSQGNLAGEQFF.